Following are 27 T cell receptor beta chains from one sample sequenced in a study of blood T cells in healthy people across ages. A second 7 to 11 cycle PCR used barcoded and J-beta primers. One entry per CDR3 protein results from TCRdb running MiXCR on the 5' RACE reads. The repertoire has roughly 1.4 million distinct CDR3 sequences, around 55% of them found once; the top ten carry 6.5% to 8.5%. The sequencing sample was made of blood. The origin of the receptors is a young man in good health.

V and J are TRBV5-1 and TRBJ2-5, with D possibly TRBD2 on 5 matching bases. Germline CDR1 and CDR2: SGHRS and YFSETQ. The ends were cut back, 2 bases at V and 2 bases at J, with 16 bases in the middle. The length of the CDR3 is 16 residues. The CDR3 bases are TGCGCCAGCAGCTTCTTAGCGAATGTACGGCAAGAGACCCAGTACTTC. Amino acid sequence: CASSFLANVRQETQYF.

In this sample, this clonotype turned up a few times. V is TRBV5-1 and J is TRBJ2-3; 8 nucleotides match TRBD1. V lost 4 bases, J lost 7 bases, and 8 bases stayed unmatched. Germline V gene sequence: CDR1 SGHRS, CDR2 YFSETQ. The CDR3 has 14 residues. The CDR3 DNA reads TGCGCCAGCAGCCAGGACAGGGTTCGGTATACGCAGTATTTT. The encoded protein is CASSQDRVRYTQYF.

The chain is built from TRBV4-1 and TRBJ1-4; D unresolved. The germline V and J ends were trimmed by 4 bases and 6 bases, with 6 bases remaining between them. Germline CDR1 is MGHRA and CDR2 is YSYEKL. The CDR3 totals 12 residues. CDR3 in DNA: TGCGCCAGCAGCCCCCCCTATGAAAAACTGTTTTTT. Its protein product is CASSPPYEKLFF.

The chain has TRBV7-2 and TRBJ2-7, with 7 bases that match TRBD1. The germline gives CDR1 SGHTA, CDR2 FQGNSA. This CDR3 comprises 13 residues. The ends lost 5 bases at V and 5 bases at J; junction bases unmatched: 6. The chain's CDR3 is CASSVTGQHEQYF. The CDR3 bases are TGTGCCAGCAGCGTGACAGGGCAGCACGAGCAGTACTTC.

This clonotype was counted a few times. The V call is TRBV7-9, the J call TRBJ2-1; TRBD1 agrees at 9 bases. The V gene end was trimmed by 5 bases and the J gene end by 4 bases; junction bases not matched to a gene: 3. In germline, CDR1 is SEHNR, CDR2 FQNEAQ (reference sequence). There are 14 residues in the CDR3. CDR3 DNA sequence: TGTGCCAGCAGCACAGGGGGCAGTTACAATGAGCAGTTCTTC. Translated, it gives CASSTGGSYNEQFF.

The chain couples TRBV20-1 to TRBJ1-6; TRBD1 matches at 7 bases. Germline loops: CDR1 DFQATT, CDR2 SNEGSKA (reference sequence). There are 12 residues in the CDR3. V lost 5 bases and J lost 11; bases outside the gene matches: 6. DNA for the CDR3: TGCAGTGCTGAAGAGACAGGGCCACCCCTCCACTTT. Residues: CSAEETGPPLHF.

V is TRBV27 and J is TRBJ1-5; TRBD1 is a possible D gene (6 bases). CDR1 MNHEY and CDR2 SMNVEV come from the germline V gene (reference sequence). V shed 5 bases and J shed 6 bases, with 14 bases lying between them. This CDR3 is 14 amino acids long. CDR3 loop: CASSTQQGSQPQHF. CDR3 nucleotide sequence: TGTGCCAGCAGTACCCAACAGGGCTCTCAGCCCCAGCATTTT.

CDR3 coding DNA: TGCAGCGTTGAACTGGGACCCTACGAGCAGTACTTC. This codes for CSVELGPYEQYF. The chain couples TRBV29-1 to TRBJ2-7, with D perhaps given as TRBD1 or TRBD2 (5 bases each). The CDR3 spans 12 residues. The V and J ends lost 2 bases and 2 bases respectively, with 7 bases between them. Germline V gives CDR1 SQVTM, CDR2 ANQGSEA.

The genes are TRBV4-3 and TRBJ1-6; a possible D gene is TRBD1 (5 bases). The CDR3 length is 17 residues. Germline lookup yields CDR1 LGHNA and CDR2 YSLEER. The V and J ends lost 2 bases and 6 bases respectively, with 17 bases between them. The DNA for the CDR3 is TGCGCCAGCAGCCAAATTTCTCCCGGGACGGCTAATTCACCCCTCCACTTT. Encoded protein: CASSQISPGTANSPLHF.

The rearrangement links TRBV5-1 to TRBJ2-5; D tentatively fits TRBD1 or TRBD2 (5 bases each). The J call may be faulty, since TRBJ2-7 better matches the DNA end. The CDR3 is made up of 15 amino acids. Germline CDR1 is SGHRS and CDR2 is YFSETQ. DNA for the CDR3: TGCGCCAGCAGCTTGGATAGGGACGGAGCCTACGAGCAGTACTTC. Translation: CASSLDRDGAYEQYF.

The rearrangement uses TRBV4-1 and TRBJ2-3, with no clear D. The germline V and J ends were trimmed by 0 bases and 7 bases, with 5 bases remaining between them. The CDR3 loop spans 12 amino acids. The germline V gene has CDR1 MGHRA and CDR2 YSYEKL. The CDR3 DNA is TGCGCCAGCAGCCAAGATAAAAATACGCAGTATTTT. Protein product: CASSQDKNTQYF.

V usage is TRBV7-2 and J usage is TRBJ2-7; possible D gene TRBD2, 6 bases. The V end lost 3 bases, the J end lost 2 bases, and 20 bases lay between the germline ends. The V gene's germline CDR1 is SGHTA and CDR2 FQGNSA. The CDR3 consists of 17 residues. The DNA of the CDR3 is TGTGCCAGCAGCTTTTACCCGAAAGGGGACTCCACCTACGAGCAGTACTTC. It is translated as CASSFYPKGDSTYEQYF.

This chain uses TRBV5-5 with TRBJ1-1; 8 nucleotides agree with TRBD1. Germline-derived CDR1 and CDR2 are SGHKS and YYEKEE (reference sequence). The CDR3 loop spans 14 amino acids. J lost 11 bases, V lost 6 bases, and 15 bases had no gene match. Here the CDR3 reads CASIDLGGGQVAFF. CDR3 bases: TGTGCCAGCATCGATTTAGGGGGGGGACAGGTGGCTTTCTTT.

The chain links TRBV7-9 to TRBJ2-1, with D perhaps given as TRBD1 or TRBD2 (5 bases each). The CDR3 sequence is 16 residues long. CDR1 is SEHNR and CDR2 is FQNEAQ in the germline V gene (reference sequence). The V end lost 4 bases, the J end lost 8 bases, and 21 bases lay between the germline ends. The CDR3 spells CASSSERDRSFDEQFF. In DNA form, the CDR3 reads TGTGCCAGCAGCTCCGAAAGGGACCGCTCCTTCGATGAGCAGTTCTTC.

This clonotype showed up just a few times. The V call is TRBV11-2, the J call TRBJ2-1; 8 bases are a match to TRBD2. V dropped 8 bases and J dropped 6; count of bases not matched to a gene: 12. This CDR3 spans 15 amino acids. Germline V gives CDR1 SGHAT, CDR2 FQNNGV. This CDR3 reads CASHKGSGELNEQFF. In DNA, the CDR3 is TGTGCCAGCCATAAGGGTAGCGGGGAGCTCAATGAGCAGTTCTTC.

The chain employs TRBV7-2 and TRBJ2-4; D unresolved. Germline CDR1 SGHTA, CDR2 FQGNSA. The CDR3 has 14 residues. Trimming removed 1 base at V and 3 bases at J, with 7 bases between. The CDR3 DNA reads TGTGCCAGCAGCTTAGATCCGGGCAAAAACATTCAGTACTTC. Its translation is CASSLDPGKNIQYF.

CDR3 coding DNA: TGTGCCAGCAGCGGCCGGGACAGGGACGACGAGCAGTACTTC. Translated, it gives CASSGRDRDDEQYF. The chain carries TRBV9 and TRBJ2-4, with 9 nucleotides matching TRBD1. The J call may be wrong; the DNA end is better matched by TRBJ2-7. The germline CDR1 and CDR2 sequences are SGDLS and YYNGEE. The CDR3 loop spans 14 amino acids.

V is TRBV25-1 and J is TRBJ2-1; the D gene could be TRBD1 or TRBD2 (7 bases each). Trimming pared 1 base from V and 2 bases from J, leaving 27 bases between. Per the germline V gene, CDR1 is MGHDK and CDR2 is SYGVNS. This CDR3 comprises 21 residues. The CDR3 reads CASSEFVGRVDGQEPYNEQFF. The CDR3 DNA reads as TGTGCCAGCAGTGAATTTGTAGGGAGGGTTGATGGACAGGAACCCTACAATGAGCAGTTCTTC. Supplemented by reference TRBV25-1 and TRBJ2-1, the full variable domain reads EADIYQTPRYLVIGTGKKITLECSQTMGHDKMYWYQQDPGMELHLIHYSYGVNSTEKGDLSSESTVSRIRTEHFPLTLESARPSHTSQYLCASSEFVGRVDGQEPYNEQFFGPGTRLTVL.

The V gene is TRBV10-3, the J gene TRBJ1-5; perhaps TRBD1 as D (5 bases). Trimming left V 4 bases short and J 7 bases short, with 11 bases between. This CDR3 is built from 13 residues. From germline, CDR1 is ENHRY and CDR2 SYGVKD. CDR3 amino acids: CAISGNRDQPQHF. In DNA form, the CDR3 reads TGTGCCATCAGTGGAAACCGGGACCAGCCCCAGCATTTT.

This clonotype was seen more than once but under ten times. This chain uses TRBV9 with TRBJ2-1, with 10 bases aligning to TRBD2. Germline V CDR1 and CDR2: SGDLS, YYNGEE. The ends lost 2 bases at V and 8 bases at J; junction bases unmatched: 13. The CDR3 consists of 17 residues. CDR3 residues: CASSVEGLAGVYYEQFF. For the CDR3, the DNA is TGTGCCAGCAGCGTCGAGGGGCTAGCGGGGGTGTACTATGAGCAGTTCTTC.

The V and J genes are TRBV10-3 and TRBJ1-2; D may be TRBD1 (6 bases). CDR3 length: 13 amino acids. From germline, CDR1 is ENHRY and CDR2 SYGVKD. Trimming left V 4 bases short and J 8 bases short, with 14 bases between. The CDR3 protein is CAISVPQGMGYTF. For the CDR3, the DNA is TGTGCCATCAGTGTGCCCCAGGGGATGGGCTACACCTTC.

This clonotype was counted only a few times. The gene calls are TRBV5-1 and TRBJ2-7; the D gene is possibly TRBD1 (5 bases). Germline CDR1 reads SGHRS; CDR2 reads YFSETQ. The CDR3 sequence is 14 residues long. The V gene lost 0 bases and the J gene lost 2 bases, with 9 bases spanning the gap. In DNA form, the CDR3 reads TGCGCCAGCAGCTTGGTAACAGGTACCTACGAGCAGTACTTC. Amino acids: CASSLVTGTYEQYF.

The rearrangement uses TRBV10-3 and TRBJ1-2, with D unclear. Per germline, CDR1 ENHRY and CDR2 SYGVKD. V lost 10 bases and J 8 bases, leaving 17 bases between the germline ends. The CDR3 consists of 12 residues. CDR3 bases: TGTGCCACCGGGCGAGAGCCAGGCGGCTACACCTTC. Amino acid sequence: CATGREPGGYTF.

The chain combines TRBV29-1 with TRBJ2-5; either TRBD1 or TRBD2 may fit D (6 bases each). The CDR3 length is 13 residues. CDR1 SQVTM and CDR2 ANQGSEA come from the germline V gene. With 7 bases removed from V and 11 bases from J, the gap between germline ends came to 23 bases. CDR3 DNA: TGCAGCGCTTTGGAGGGGGGCTCGTGGGAGCAGTACTTC. Its translation: CSALEGGSWEQYF.

This clonotype appeared many times. V and J are TRBV3-1 and TRBJ1-4; no firm D call. CDR1 and CDR2 (germline): LGHDT, YNNKEL (reference sequence). Trimming stripped 4 bases from V and 4 bases from J, with 22 bases between. The CDR3 loop spans 18 amino acids. The CDR3 spells CASSPIPPSWESNEKLFF. CDR3 in DNA: TGTGCCAGCAGCCCCATACCCCCTAGCTGGGAGAGTAATGAAAAACTGTTTTTT.

Concerning this clonotype: A read error may produce the germline difference seen at one junction end. CDR3 protein: CASSQDRSVSRATEAFF. The CDR3 bases are TGTGCCAGCAGCCAAGATCGATCGGTCTCTCGGGCCACTGAAGCTTTCTTT. The chain carries TRBV4-1 and TRBJ1-1; D gene uncertain. From germline, CDR1 is MGHRA and CDR2 YSYEKL. This CDR3 spans 17 amino acids.

The chain couples TRBV20-1 to TRBJ2-7; D may be TRBD1 (5 bases). The V end lost 0 bases, the J end lost 3 bases, and 15 bases lay between the germline ends. In germline, CDR1 is DFQATT, CDR2 SNEGSKA (reference sequence). The CDR3 runs 15 residues. This CDR3 reads CSARDPDKGVYEQYF. In DNA, the CDR3 is TGCAGTGCTAGAGATCCAGACAAAGGGGTCTACGAGCAGTACTTC.